This T cell receptor beta chain is from a study of blood T cell repertoires in COVID-19. Study-wide context: PBMCs, B-cell-depleted T cells, or T cells provided the cDNA or gDNA that made up the material.

As for this clone: This specimen includes other DNA sequences encoding the same CDR3.

The repertoire was sequenced with immunoSEQ multiplex PCR; TCRdb's copy has only in-frame clones and lacks some. The table shows about 180,000 clones, with about 86% occurring only once. Trimming removed 3 bases from V and 4 bases from J, with 4 bases in between. From germline, CDR1 is KGHSH and CDR2 LQKENI. This CDR3 spans 11 amino acids. The sample taken for sequencing was peripheral blood. The rearrangement links TRBV18 to TRBJ2-7; D gene ambiguous. This TCR came from a man aged 50-60 years with active or convalescent COVID-19. The CDR3 sequence is CASSPRYEQYF. DNA for the CDR3: TGTGCCAGCTCACCGCGGTACGAGCAGTACTTC.